These 3 T cell receptor beta chains were sequenced from one sample in a study of identical twins. One entry per CDR3 protein, called by TCRdb with MiXCR from the 5' RACE reads. The sample lists approximately 350,000 distinct CDR3 sequences; around 12% were seen once. This sample also belongs to another study, concerning yellow fever vaccine responses in identical twins.

Material for sequencing was CD8+ T cells sorted from blood. The receptors here all came from a woman between 18 and 29 years old in good health.

This clonotype was found a few times. The rearrangement links TRBV29-1 to TRBJ2-4; 8 bases are a match to TRBD1. In germline, CDR1 is SQVTM, CDR2 ANQGSEA. Unmatched junction bases numbered 4, after V lost 4 bases and J lost 2 bases. CDR3 length equals 14 residues. The chain's CDR3 is CSVAGGATKNIQYF. The CDR3 DNA follows: TGCAGCGTTGCAGGGGGCGCGACCAAAAACATTCAGTACTTC.

This chain joins TRBV20-1 and TRBJ2-7; D is unclear. The V end was cut by 1 base, the J end by 5 bases, with 6 bases between. The CDR3 spans 11 residues. Germline loops: CDR1 DFQATT, CDR2 SNEGSKA (reference sequence). The CDR3 DNA reads as TGCAGTGCTAGAGGGGTTGACGAGCAGTACTTC. Translation gives CSARGVDEQYF.

The rearrangement uses TRBV13 and TRBJ2-3; D perhaps matches TRBD2 (6 bases). Germline V gene data show CDR1 as PRHDT and CDR2 as FYEKMQ (reference sequence). V was shortened by 5 bases and J by 6 bases, with 21 bases between the two germline ends. The CDR3 has 16 residues. The CDR3: CASSPVLASTSDTQYF. The CDR3 DNA is TGTGCCAGCAGCCCAGTGCTAGCGTCAACCTCCGATACGCAGTATTTT. Supplemented by reference TRBV13 and TRBJ2-3, the full variable domain reads AAGVIQSPRHLIKEKRETATLKCYPIPRHDTVYWYQQGPGQDPQFLISFYEKMQSDKGSIPDRFSAQQFSDYHSELNMSSLELGDSALYFCASSPVLASTSDTQYFGPGTRLTVL.